This T cell receptor (beta chain) was captured by sequencing in a study of blood T cell repertoires in COVID-19. Sequenced by immunoSEQ multiplex PCR; TCRdb stores in-frame clones only, minus some. The data hold some 360,000 clones, with about 90% observed a single time. This CDR3 has 17 amino acids. Germline CDR1 is LGHDT and CDR2 is YNNKEL (reference sequence). V was clipped by 0 bases and J by 4 bases; unmatched bases: 6. The sequenced material came from peripheral blood. The receptor was isolated from a woman in her sixties or seventies with COVID-19, enrolled during active disease. This chain uses TRBV3-1 (or the pseudogene TRBV3-2) with TRBJ2-4; 10 bases are shared with TRBD2. CDR3 in DNA: TGTGCCAGCAGCCAAGAGAGTAGCGGGGGGCTAAAAAACATTCAGTACTTC. Encoded protein: CASSQESSGGLKNIQYF.